The 16 T cell receptor beta chains below were found in one sample sequenced in a study of T-cell memory formation after mild COVID-19. TCRdb called the 5' RACE reads again in MiXCR, with one record for every CDR3 protein. The data contain roughly 200,000 distinct CDR3 sequences, 16% of them singletons. The specimen was PBMCs or a T cell subset sorted from them (not recorded which). Every receptor here comes from an adult woman who had mild COVID-19 (a few samples of this study predate the infection). Cell type and time point are not known.

V gene TRBV19 combines with J gene TRBJ2-1, with 13 bases that match TRBD2. CDR3 length: 16 residues. The germline V gene has CDR1 LNHDA and CDR2 SQIVND (reference sequence). The trim removed 2 bases at V and 9 bases at J, leaving 7 bases unmatched. For the CDR3, the DNA is TGTGCCAGTAGTATACGGACTAGCGGGAGTCGGAGTGAGCAGTTCTTC. Its protein product is CASSIRTSGSRSEQFF.

The chain combines TRBV7-9 with TRBJ2-1; 8 bases are a match to TRBD2. This CDR3 has 17 amino acids. Trimming at V came to 2 bases and at J to 4 bases, leaving 10 bases not matched to a gene. The germline gives CDR1 SEHNR, CDR2 FQNEAQ (reference sequence). CDR3 DNA sequence: TGTGCCAGCAGCTTACCCCCGAGAGCGGGGGTTTACAATGAGCAGTTCTTC. Protein product: CASSLPPRAGVYNEQFF.

The V gene is TRBV12-3 or TRBV12-4, the J gene TRBJ2-3; 13 nucleotides line up with TRBD2. The CDR3 is 15 amino acids. V lost 5 bases to trimming and J lost 3 bases; unmatched junction nucleotides: 2. CDR3: CASSTSGRATDTQYF. The DNA of the CDR3 is TGTGCCAGCAGTACTAGCGGGAGGGCGACAGATACGCAGTATTTT.

This clonotype was detected only once. The genes are TRBV5-6 and TRBJ1-4, with 10 bases lining up with TRBD1. CDR3 length: 15 amino acids. Germline CDR1 SGHDT, CDR2 YYEEEE. Trimming cost V 4 bases and J 7 bases; bases outside gene matches: 7. Here the CDR3 reads CASSRRTGGGEKLFF. In DNA, the CDR3 is TGTGCCAGCAGCCGACGGACAGGGGGTGGTGAAAAACTGTTTTTT.

The chain recombines TRBV4-2 with TRBJ2-7; no clear D. The CDR3 spans 13 residues. V lost 5 bases to trimming and J lost 4 bases, with 12 bases between them. Germline loops: CDR1 LGHNA, CDR2 YNFKEQ. DNA of the CDR3: TGTGCCAGCAGCTCGACGGACGGTTACGAGCAGTACTTC. It translates to CASSSTDGYEQYF.

This clonotype occurred a few times. V usage is TRBV29-1 and J usage is TRBJ2-1; D gene ambiguous. Germline CDR1 reads SQVTM; CDR2 reads ANQGSEA. Trimming pared 2 bases from V and 6 bases from J, leaving 17 bases between. This CDR3 region has 15 residues. The CDR3 DNA is TGCAGCGTTGAATTAATTCTCCCCAAGGGCAATGAGCAGTTCTTC. Translated: CSVELILPKGNEQFF.

V and J are TRBV7-6 and TRBJ2-1; D might be TRBD1 (6 bases). Per the germline V gene, CDR1 is SGHVS and CDR2 is FNYEAQ. The CDR3 contains 16 residues. V lost 0 bases and J 6 bases, leaving 15 bases between the germline ends. The CDR3 region is CASSLAGALGANEQFF. The CDR3 DNA follows: TGTGCCAGCAGCTTAGCGGGGGCCCTGGGGGCCAATGAGCAGTTCTTC.

This clonotype has only a few counts. CDR3 loop: CASSYGTGKETQYF. Written as DNA, the CDR3 is TGTGCCAGCAGTTACGGGACAGGGAAAGAGACCCAGTACTTC. V usage is TRBV6-5 and J usage is TRBJ2-5; TRBD1 matches at 9 bases. Germline values: CDR1 MNHEY, CDR2 SVGAGI. This CDR3 has 14 amino acids. Unmatched junction bases numbered 1, after V lost 2 bases and J lost 3 bases.

This clonotype was found a few times. The rearrangement links TRBV9 to TRBJ2-7, with a tentative D call TRBD1 (5 bases). Per germline, CDR1 SGDLS and CDR2 YYNGEE. V lost 3 bases to trimming and J lost 0 bases, with 16 bases between them. The CDR3 length is 16 residues. CDR3 nucleotide sequence: TGTGCCAGCAGCGCCTTCAGGGATACCTACTCCTACGAGCAGTACTTC. This translates into CASSAFRDTYSYEQYF.

Only a few counts were recorded for this clonotype. The V gene is TRBV3-1, the J gene TRBJ2-7; possible D gene TRBD1, 9 bases. From germline, CDR1 is LGHDT and CDR2 YNNKEL (reference sequence). Between the trimmed V and J ends, which lost 1 base and 7 bases, there was a span of 17 bases. The CDR3 extends over 15 amino acids. The CDR3 loop is CASSQGISGTGEQYF. As DNA, the CDR3 is TGTGCCAGCAGCCAAGGTATTAGCGGGACAGGGGAGCAGTACTTC.

Only a few counts were recorded for this clonotype. The chain uses TRBV7-9 and TRBJ2-3, with a tentative D call TRBD1 (5 bases). Trimming took off 4 bases at V and 9 bases at J, with 14 bases between the two ends. The CDR3 spans 13 residues. From germline, CDR1 is SEHNR and CDR2 FQNEAQ (reference sequence). Written as DNA, the CDR3 is TGTGCCAGCAGCTGGGATTCAGGGTCGACGCAGTATTTT. Translating it yields CASSWDSGSTQYF.

In its sample, this clonotype was seen a few times. The chain carries TRBV12-3 or TRBV12-4 and TRBJ1-4; D is perhaps TRBD1 (5 bases). Trimming shortened V by 1 base and J by 7 bases, and 13 bases separated the two germline ends. The CDR3 consists of 15 residues. DNA for the CDR3: TGTGCCAGCAGTTTAGAAGGGGTAGGAAGTGAAAAACTGTTTTTT. It is translated as CASSLEGVGSEKLFF.

This clonotype was detected only a few times. The J gene is TRBJ2-4, the V gene TRBV10-3, with D perhaps matching TRBD1 or TRBD2 (5 bases each). The ends were cut back, 8 bases at V and 0 bases at J, with 14 bases in the middle. The germline V gene has CDR1 ENHRY and CDR2 SYGVKD. The CDR3 has 15 residues. The DNA for the CDR3 is TGTGCCATCGGGGATGGGACGGTAGCCAAAAACATTCAGTACTTC. Encoded protein: CAIGDGTVAKNIQYF.

The J gene is TRBJ1-2, the V gene TRBV20-1; 8 nucleotides match TRBD1. This CDR3 is 14 amino acids long. Germline CDR1 and CDR2: DFQATT and SNEGSKA (reference sequence). V gave up 1 base and J gave up 2 bases; unmatched junction bases: 3. The CDR3 protein is CSARGQGINYGYTF. The CDR3 DNA reads as TGCAGTGCTAGAGGACAGGGGATAAACTATGGCTACACCTTC.

This sequence joins TRBV28 and TRBJ2-2; no firm D call. The CDR3 runs to 13 residues. V was cut by 5 bases and J by 5 bases, with 9 bases left in between. Germline CDR1 and CDR2: MDHEN and SYDVKM. The CDR3: CASSVQITGELFF. The DNA of the CDR3 is TGTGCCAGCAGTGTTCAGATAACCGGGGAGCTGTTTTTT. Complete variable domain (other parts from reference TRBV28 and TRBJ2-2): DVKVTQSSRYLVKRTGEKVFLECVQDMDHENMFWYRQDPGLGLRLIYFSYDVKMKEKGDIPEGYSVSREKKERFSLILESASTNQTSMYLCASSVQITGELFFGEGSRLTVL.

This clonotype was seen only a few times. The genes are TRBV20-1 and TRBJ2-3, with D maybe TRBD2 (6 bases). The germline V gene has CDR1 DFQATT and CDR2 SNEGSKA (reference sequence). The V and J ends lost 7 bases and 4 bases respectively, with 12 bases between them. The CDR3 is 12 amino acids. In DNA, the CDR3 is TGCAGTGGGAGGGGAGGCGCAGATACGCAGTATTTT. Translation gives CSGRGGADTQYF.